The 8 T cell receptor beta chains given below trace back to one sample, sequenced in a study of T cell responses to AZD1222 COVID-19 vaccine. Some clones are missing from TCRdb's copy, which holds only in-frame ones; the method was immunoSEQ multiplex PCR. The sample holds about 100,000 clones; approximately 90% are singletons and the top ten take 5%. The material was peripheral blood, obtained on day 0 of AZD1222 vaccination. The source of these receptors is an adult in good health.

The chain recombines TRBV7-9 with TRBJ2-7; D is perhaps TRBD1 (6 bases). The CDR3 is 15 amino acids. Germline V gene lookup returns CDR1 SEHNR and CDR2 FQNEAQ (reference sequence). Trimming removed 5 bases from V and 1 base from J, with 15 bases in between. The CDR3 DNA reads TGTGCCAGCAGCCTAACAGGGACGTCTTCCTACGAGCAGTACTTC. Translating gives CASSLTGTSSYEQYF.

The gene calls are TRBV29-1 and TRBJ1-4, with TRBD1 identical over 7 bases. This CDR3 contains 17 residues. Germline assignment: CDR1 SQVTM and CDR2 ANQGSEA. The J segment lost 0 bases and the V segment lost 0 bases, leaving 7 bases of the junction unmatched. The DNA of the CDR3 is TGCAGCGTTGAAGATCTAGGGGGCAGTTCAACTAATGAAAAACTGTTTTTT. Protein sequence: CSVEDLGGSSTNEKLFF. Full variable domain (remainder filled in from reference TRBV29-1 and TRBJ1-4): SAVISQKPSRDICQRGTSLTIQCQVDSQVTMMFWYRQQPGQSLTLIATANQGSEATYESGFVIDKFPISRPNLTFSTLTVSNMSPEDSSIYLCSVEDLGGSSTNEKLFFGSGTQLSVL.

Here the CDR3 DNA reads TGTGCCAGCAGCCCAGGGGGTACGGGACAGGGGGCGCCTGGCTACACCTTC. Its protein product is CASSPGGTGQGAPGYTF. This chain uses TRBV7-8 with TRBJ1-2; 12 bases agree with TRBD1. This CDR3 contains 17 residues. Germline trimming cut 5 bases from V and 7 bases from J; bases unmatched to any gene: 14. From germline, CDR1 is SGHVS and CDR2 FQNEAQ.

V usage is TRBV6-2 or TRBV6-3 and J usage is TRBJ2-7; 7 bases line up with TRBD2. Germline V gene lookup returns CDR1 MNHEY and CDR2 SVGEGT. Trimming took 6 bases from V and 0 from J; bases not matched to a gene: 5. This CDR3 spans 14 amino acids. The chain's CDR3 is CASSQGLFSYEQYF. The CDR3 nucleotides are TGTGCCAGCAGCCAGGGACTATTCTCCTACGAGCAGTACTTC.

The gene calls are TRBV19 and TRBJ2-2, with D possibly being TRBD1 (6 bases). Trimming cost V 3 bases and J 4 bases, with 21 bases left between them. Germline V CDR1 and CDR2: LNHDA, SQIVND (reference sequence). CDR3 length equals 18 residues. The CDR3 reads CASSIQPFTGSATGELFF. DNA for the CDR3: TGTGCCAGTAGTATCCAACCCTTTACAGGGTCGGCCACCGGGGAGCTGTTTTTT.

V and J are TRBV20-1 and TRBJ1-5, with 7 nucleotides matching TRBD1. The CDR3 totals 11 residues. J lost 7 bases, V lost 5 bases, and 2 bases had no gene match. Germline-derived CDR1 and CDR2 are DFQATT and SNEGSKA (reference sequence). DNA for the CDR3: TGCAGTGCTCAGGGGGGCCAGCCCCAGCATTTT. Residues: CSAQGGQPQHF.

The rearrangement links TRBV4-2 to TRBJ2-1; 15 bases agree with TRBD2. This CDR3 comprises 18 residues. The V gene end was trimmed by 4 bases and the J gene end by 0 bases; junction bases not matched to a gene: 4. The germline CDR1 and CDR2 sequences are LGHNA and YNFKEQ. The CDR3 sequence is CASSPGLAGGSSYNEQFF. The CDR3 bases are TGTGCCAGCAGCCCGGGACTAGCGGGGGGCAGCTCCTACAATGAGCAGTTCTTC.

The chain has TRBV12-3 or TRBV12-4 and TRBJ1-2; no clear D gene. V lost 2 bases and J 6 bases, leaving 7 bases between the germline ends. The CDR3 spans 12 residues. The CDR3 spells CASSLFMNGYTF. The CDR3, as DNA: TGTGCCAGCAGTTTATTCATGAATGGCTACACCTTC.